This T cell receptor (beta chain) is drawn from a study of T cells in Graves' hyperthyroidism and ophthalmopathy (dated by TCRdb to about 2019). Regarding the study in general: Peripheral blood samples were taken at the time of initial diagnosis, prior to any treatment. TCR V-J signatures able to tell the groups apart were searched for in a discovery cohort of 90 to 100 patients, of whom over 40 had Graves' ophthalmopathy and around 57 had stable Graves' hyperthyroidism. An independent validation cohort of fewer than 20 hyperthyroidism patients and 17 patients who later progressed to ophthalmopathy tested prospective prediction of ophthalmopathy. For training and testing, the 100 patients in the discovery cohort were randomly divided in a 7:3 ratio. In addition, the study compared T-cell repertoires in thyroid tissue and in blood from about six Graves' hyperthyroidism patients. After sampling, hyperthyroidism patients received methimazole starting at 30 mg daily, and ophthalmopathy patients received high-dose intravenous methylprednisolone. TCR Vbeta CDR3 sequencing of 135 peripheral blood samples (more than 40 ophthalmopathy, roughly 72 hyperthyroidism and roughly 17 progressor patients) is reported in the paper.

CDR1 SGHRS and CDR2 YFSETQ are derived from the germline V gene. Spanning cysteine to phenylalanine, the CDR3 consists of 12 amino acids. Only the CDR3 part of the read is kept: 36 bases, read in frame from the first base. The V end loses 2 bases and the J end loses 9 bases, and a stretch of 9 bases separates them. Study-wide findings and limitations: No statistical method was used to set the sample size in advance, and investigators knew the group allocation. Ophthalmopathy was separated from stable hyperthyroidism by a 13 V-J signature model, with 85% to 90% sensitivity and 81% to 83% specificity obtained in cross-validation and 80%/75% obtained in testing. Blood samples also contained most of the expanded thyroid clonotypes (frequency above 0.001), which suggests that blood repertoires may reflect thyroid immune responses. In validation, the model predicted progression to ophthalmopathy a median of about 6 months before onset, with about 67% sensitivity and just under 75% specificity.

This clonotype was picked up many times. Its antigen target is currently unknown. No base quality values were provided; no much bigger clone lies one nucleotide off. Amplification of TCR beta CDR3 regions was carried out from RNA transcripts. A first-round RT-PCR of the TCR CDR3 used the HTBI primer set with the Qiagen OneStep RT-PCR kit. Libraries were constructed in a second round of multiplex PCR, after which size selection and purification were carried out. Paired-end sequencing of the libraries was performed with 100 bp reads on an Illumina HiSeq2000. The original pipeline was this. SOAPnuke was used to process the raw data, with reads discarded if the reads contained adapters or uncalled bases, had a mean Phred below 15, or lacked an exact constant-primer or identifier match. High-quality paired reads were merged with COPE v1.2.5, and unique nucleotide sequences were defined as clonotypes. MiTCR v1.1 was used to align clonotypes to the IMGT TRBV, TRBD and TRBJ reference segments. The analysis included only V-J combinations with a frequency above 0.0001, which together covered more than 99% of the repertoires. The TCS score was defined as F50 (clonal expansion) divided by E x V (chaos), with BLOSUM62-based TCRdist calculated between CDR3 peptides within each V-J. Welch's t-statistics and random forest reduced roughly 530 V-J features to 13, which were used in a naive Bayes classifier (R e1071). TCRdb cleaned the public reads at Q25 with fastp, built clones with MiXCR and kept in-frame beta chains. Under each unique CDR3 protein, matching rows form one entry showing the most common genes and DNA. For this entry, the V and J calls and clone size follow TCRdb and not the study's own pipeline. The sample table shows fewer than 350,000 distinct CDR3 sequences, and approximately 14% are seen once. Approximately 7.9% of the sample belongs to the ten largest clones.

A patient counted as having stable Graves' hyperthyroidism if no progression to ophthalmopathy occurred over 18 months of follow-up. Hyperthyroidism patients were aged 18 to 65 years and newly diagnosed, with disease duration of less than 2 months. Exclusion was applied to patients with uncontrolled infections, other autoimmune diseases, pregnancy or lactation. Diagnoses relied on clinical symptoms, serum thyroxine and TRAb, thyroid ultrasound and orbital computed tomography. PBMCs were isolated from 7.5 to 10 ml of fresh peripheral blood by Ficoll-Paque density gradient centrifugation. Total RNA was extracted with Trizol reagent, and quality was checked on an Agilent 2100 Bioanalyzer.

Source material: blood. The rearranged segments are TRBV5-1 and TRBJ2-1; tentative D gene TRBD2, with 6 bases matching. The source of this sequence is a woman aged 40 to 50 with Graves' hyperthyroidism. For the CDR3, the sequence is CASSFTSSEQFF. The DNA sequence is TGCGCCAGCAGCTTCACTAGCAGTGAGCAGTTCTTC.